These 11 T cell receptor beta chains were all obtained from the same sample, sequenced in a study of regulatory T cells in long-lasting Graves disease. Arm-PCR of CDR3 regions with iRepertoire HTBI primers generated TCR beta libraries. TCRdb processed the multiplex PCR reads anew with MiXCR; each CDR3 protein has one entry. The sample comprises 390,000 or so distinct CDR3 sequences, approximately 10% of which are singletons, and approximately 17% rests with the top ten. The time point denotes: newly diagnosed GD, antithyroid drugs for less than 3 months. After RNA was extracted from PBMCs, the TCR library was made from it. These data were also reused for a study on T cells in Graves' hyperthyroidism and ophthalmopathy.

This specimen consisted of peripheral blood mononuclear cells (PBMCs), obtained at new diagnosis, from a patient treated with antithyroid drugs. The receptors derive from a woman aged 18-29 years with Graves disease.

This clonotype was recorded many times. This chain uses TRBV15 with TRBJ1-2; 10 bases fit TRBD1. Germline CDR1 is LNHNV and CDR2 is YYDKDF (reference sequence). There are 13 residues in the CDR3. V gave up 8 bases and J gave up 3 bases; unmatched junction bases: 3. CDR3 sequence (DNA): TGTGCCACCTGGACAGGGGGGGACTATGGCTACACCTTC. Encoded protein: CATWTGGDYGYTF.

This clonotype was seen repeatedly, ten times or more. V and J are TRBV7-8 and TRBJ2-7; D unclear. The CDR3 totals 14 residues. Germline V gives CDR1 SGHVS, CDR2 FQNEAQ. With 5 bases removed from V and 1 base from J, the gap between germline ends came to 12 bases. DNA of the CDR3: TGTGCCAGCAGCCTTTTCGTCATATCCTACGAGCAGTACTTC. The encoded protein is CASSLFVISYEQYF.

Ten or more counts support this clonotype. V usage is TRBV5-1 and J usage is TRBJ1-1; the D gene is possibly TRBD1 (6 bases). Germline V gene data show CDR1 as SGHRS and CDR2 as YFSETQ. The V end was cut by 10 bases, the J end by 1 base, with 17 bases between. The CDR3 contains 14 residues. The DNA of the CDR3 is TGCGCCTCAGGGGCGGCGGGGCGGAACACTGAAGCTTTCTTT. This codes for CASGAAGRNTEAFF.

In this sample, this clonotype turned up many times. This chain uses TRBV27 with TRBJ2-7; TRBD1 might be the D (6 bases). Trimming cost V 6 bases and J 0 bases, with 12 bases left between them. Germline lookup yields CDR1 MNHEY and CDR2 SMNVEV (reference sequence). This CDR3 has 14 amino acids. The CDR3 nucleotides read TGTGCCAGCAGAAAGACAGGAGTCTCCTACGAGCAGTACGTC. It specifies CASRKTGVSYEQYV.

This clonotype was detected many times. V usage is TRBV18 and J usage is TRBJ2-1; 7 positions agree with TRBD1. CDR1 is KGHSH and CDR2 is LQKENI in the germline V gene. The trim removed 8 bases at V and 7 bases at J, leaving 11 bases unmatched. The CDR3 has 14 amino acids. The CDR3 is CASRGQERRNEQFF. In DNA form, the CDR3 reads TGTGCCAGCCGAGGACAGGAAAGAAGGAATGAGCAGTTCTTC.

The chain uses TRBV7-2 and TRBJ2-1; D is ambiguous. The ends were cut back, 7 bases at V and 5 bases at J, with 15 bases in the middle. This CDR3 is built from 14 residues. Germline assignment: CDR1 SGHTA and CDR2 FQGNSA. The CDR3 protein is CASTVGRGNNEQFF. The CDR3 bases are TGTGCCAGCACCGTAGGGCGCGGAAACAATGAGCAGTTCTTC.

Many counts were recorded for this clonotype. This sequence joins TRBV18 and TRBJ2-1, with D hard to call. This CDR3 has 13 residues. V was cut by 3 bases and J by 5 bases, with 8 bases left in between. Germline V gene lookup returns CDR1 KGHSH and CDR2 LQKENI. The CDR3 protein is CASSPRVNNEQFF. As DNA, the CDR3 is TGTGCCAGCTCACCTAGGGTTAACAATGAGCAGTTCTTC. The full variable domain, completed using reference TRBV18 and TRBJ2-1, is NAGVMQNPRHLVRRRGQEARLRCSPMKGHSHVYWYRQLPEEGLKFMVYLQKENIIDESGMPKERFSAEFPKEGPSILRIQQVVRGDSAAYFCASSPRVNNEQFFGPGTRLTVL.

This clonotype appeared many times. The CDR3 region has the DNA TGTGCCAGCAGTTTACACACAGGTGGGAATCAGCCCCAGCATTTT. Its translation is CASSLHTGGNQPQHF. The chain is built from TRBV28 and TRBJ1-5, with a possible D match to TRBD1 (5 bases). CDR1 is MDHEN and CDR2 is SYDVKM in the germline V gene. This CDR3 is 15 amino acids long. V lost 2 bases and J lost 4, with 12 bases in between.

The table lists this clonotype with many counts. V is TRBV12-3 or TRBV12-4 and J is TRBJ1-2; 9 bases map to TRBD1. J was trimmed by 5 bases and V by 4 bases; bases with no gene match: 11. The CDR3 is made up of 16 amino acids. The CDR3 loop reads CASSYLQGALGYGYTF. Here the CDR3 DNA reads TGTGCCAGCAGTTATTTACAGGGGGCTCTAGGGTATGGCTACACCTTC.

This clonotype was counted ten times or more. The chain has TRBV6-5 and TRBJ2-7; a possible D gene is TRBD1 (5 bases). Germline V CDR1 and CDR2: MNHEY, SVGAGI. This CDR3 is 13 amino acids long. V lost 0 bases to trimming and J lost 5 bases, with 8 bases between them. CDR3 coding DNA: TGTGCCAGCAGTTACTCAGCAGGGAACGAGCAGTACTTC. Its protein is CASSYSAGNEQYF.

This clonotype was seen repeatedly, ten times or more. The chain links TRBV28 to TRBJ2-1; 9 bases line up with TRBD2. This CDR3 comprises 17 residues. Per germline, CDR1 MDHEN and CDR2 SYDVKM. After removal of 7 bases from V and 2 bases from J, the junction contained 12 bases not matched to a gene. DNA of the CDR3: TGTGCCAGCACCCCACGAAGACTAGCGGCTGCCTACAATGAGCAGTTCTTC. Protein: CASTPRRLAAAYNEQFF.